One and the same sample provided the 11 T cell receptor beta chains below, sequenced in a study of shared clonotypes between healthy human individuals. The method was immunoSEQ multiplex PCR; TCRdb's version includes in-frame clones alone and lacks a portion of them. The table records 950,000 to 1,100,000 clones, approximately 80% of them present only once. Input material: memory CD4+ T cells from PBMCs. Subset in this sample: CD45RA-negative fraction. The receptors here all came from a man aged 18-30 years in good health. Some clones in this sample may be carry-over from other donors' samples.

The sample holds one count of this clone. The J gene is TRBJ1-5, the V gene TRBV7-9, with a tentative D call TRBD1 (5 bases). V dropped 0 bases and J dropped 3 bases, with 6 bases sitting between them. This CDR3 has 14 amino acids. Germline loops: CDR1 SEHNR, CDR2 FQNEAQ (reference sequence). CDR3 in DNA: TGTGCCAGCAGCTTAGCAGGGGTCAATCAGCCCCAGCATTTT. This codes for CASSLAGVNQPQHF. Filled out from reference TRBV7-9 and TRBJ1-5, the complete variable domain reads DTGVSQNPRHKITKRGQNVTFRCDPISEHNRLYWYRQTLGQGPEFLTYFQNEAQLEKSRLLSDRFSAERPKGSFSTLEIQRTEQGDSAMYLCASSLAGVNQPQHFGDGTRLSIL.

This clone was detected only a few times. The chain employs TRBV18 and TRBJ1-2; D may be TRBD1 (5 bases). The CDR3 length is 14 residues. From germline, CDR1 is KGHSH and CDR2 LQKENI. Trimming stripped 0 bases from V and 5 bases from J, with 10 bases between. CDR3 sequence: CASSPPGRIYGYTF. The DNA of the CDR3 is TGTGCCAGCTCACCACCGGGACGGATATATGGCTACACCTTC.

This clone turned up a few times. The chain has TRBV4-1 and TRBJ2-2; unclear D gene. The CDR3 spans 12 residues. Germline V lookup: CDR1 MGHRA, CDR2 YSYEKL. The ends were cut back, 6 bases at V and 8 bases at J, with 10 bases in the middle. As DNA, the CDR3 is TGCGCCAGCAGGATGGAAGAGGGGGAGCTGTTTTTT. This encodes CASRMEEGELFF.

This chain connects TRBV18 to TRBJ1-1, with a possible D match to TRBD1 (5 bases). Germline lookup yields CDR1 KGHSH and CDR2 LQKENI. The CDR3 runs 13 residues. V was shortened by 4 bases and J by 4 bases, with 10 bases between the two germline ends. The CDR3 sequence is CASSLRGSTEAFF. The DNA for the CDR3 is TGTGCCAGCTCACTACGGGGGTCCACTGAAGCTTTCTTT.

The gene calls are TRBV19 and TRBJ1-2; no definite D call. Germline lookup yields CDR1 LNHDA and CDR2 SQIVND (reference sequence). Trimming stripped 6 bases from V and 5 bases from J, with 13 bases between. The CDR3 is 13 residues long. This CDR3 is CASRESRLYGYTF. CDR3 nucleotides: TGTGCCAGTAGGGAGTCCCGATTATATGGCTACACCTTC.

The J gene is TRBJ2-3, the V gene TRBV6-5, with TRBD2 matching 14 bases. CDR1 and CDR2 from the germline V gene are MNHEY and SVGAGI. The CDR3 is 16 amino acids. The V segment lost 4 bases and the J segment 4 bases; nucleotides outside the gene matches: 4. DNA of the CDR3: TGTGCCAGCAGTTCGACTAGCGGGAGGGCCCCAGATACGCAGTATTTT. Its translation is CASSSTSGRAPDTQYF.

This chain uses TRBV28 with TRBJ1-4; perhaps TRBD1 as D (5 bases). V was shortened by 10 bases and J by 7 bases, with 19 bases between the two germline ends. Germline assignment: CDR1 MDHEN and CDR2 SYDVKM. The CDR3 consists of 14 residues. CDR3 in amino acids: CATFGSGRGEKLFF. Written as DNA, the CDR3 is TGTGCCACCTTCGGGTCAGGGAGGGGTGAAAAACTGTTTTTT.

The J gene is TRBJ2-5, the V gene TRBV11-2; 7 nucleotides align to TRBD1. This CDR3 is built from 15 residues. J gave up 1 base and V 5 bases, and 7 bases lay outside the gene matches. CDR1 is SGHAT, CDR2 FQNNGV, per germline. The CDR3 DNA is TGTGCCAGCAGCCTAGCCGGGACAGCCCAAGAGACCCAGTACTTC. Translating gives CASSLAGTAQETQYF.

The chain's CDR3 is CASSTHPTSGKYNEQFF. CDR3 DNA sequence: TGTGCCAGCAGTACCCACCCCACTAGCGGCAAATACAATGAGCAGTTCTTC. J is TRBJ2-1 and V is TRBV28; 8 bases map to TRBD2. The CDR3 has 17 residues. Losses at the gene ends were 5 bases for V and 4 bases for J; bases not matched to a gene: 13. Looked up from germline, CDR1 is MDHEN and CDR2 is SYDVKM.

V and J are TRBV5-1 and TRBJ1-1; perhaps TRBD1 as D (5 bases). V lost 3 bases to trimming and J lost 1 base, with 10 bases between them. CDR3 size: 14 residues. Germline assignment: CDR1 SGHRS and CDR2 YFSETQ. The CDR3 protein is CASSSITGNTEAFF. CDR3 bases: TGCGCCAGCAGCTCAATAACAGGGAACACTGAAGCTTTCTTT.

The rearrangement joins TRBV7-9 to TRBJ1-3; no clear D gene. This CDR3 is built from 13 residues. Looked up from germline, CDR1 is SEHNR and CDR2 is FQNEAQ (reference sequence). Trimming pared 5 bases from V and 4 bases from J, leaving 9 bases between. The CDR3 sequence is CASSVESGNTIYF. CDR3 coding DNA: TGTGCCAGCAGCGTCGAGTCGGGAAACACCATATATTTT. Based on the CDR3 plus reference TRBV7-9 and TRBJ1-3, the full variable domain is DTGVSQNPRHKITKRGQNVTFRCDPISEHNRLYWYRQTLGQGPEFLTYFQNEAQLEKSRLLSDRFSAERPKGSFSTLEIQRTEQGDSAMYLCASSVESGNTIYFGEGSWLTVV.